Shown below are 2 T cell receptor beta chains from a single sample sequenced in a study of blood T cells in healthy people across ages (dated by TCRdb to about 2015). Library construction relied on 5' RACE. Reads for this sample came from an Illumina HiSeq 2500. A second roughly 6 to 11 cycle PCR used a sample-barcoded 5' primer and a J-beta primer mix. The public reads were quality trimmed at Q25 with fastp and then assembled into clones with MiXCR by TCRdb, keeping productive beta chains. Rows are unified per CDR3 protein, each entry keeping the most common DNA and genes. The sample table shows over a million distinct CDR3 sequences, and roughly 40% are seen once. The ten largest clones add up to approximately 7.9% of the sample. The sequenced sample consisted of blood. These receptors all come from a woman younger than 30 in good health.

The gene calls are TRBV15 and TRBJ2-1; TRBD2 aligns across 8 bases. CDR1 and CDR2 (germline): LNHNV, YYDKDF (reference sequence). The CDR3 loop spans 14 amino acids. Trimming took 0 bases from V and 10 from J; bases not matched to a gene: 5. CDR3 coding DNA: TGTGCCACCAGCAGAGAGCGGGGGGTCAGCGAGCAGTTCTTC. As protein: CATSRERGVSEQFF. Full variable domain (remainder filled in from reference TRBV15 and TRBJ2-1): DAMVIQNPRYQVTQFGKPVTLSCSQTLNHNVMYWYQQKSSQAPKLLFHYYDKDFNNEADTPDNFQSRRPNTSFCFLDIRSPGLGDTAMYLCATSRERGVSEQFFGPGTRLTVL.

The V and J genes are TRBV29-1 and TRBJ1-1; D unclear. V was cut by 3 bases and J by 6 bases, with 17 bases left in between. Germline assignment: CDR1 SQVTM and CDR2 ANQGSEA. This CDR3 region has 14 residues. CDR3 protein: CSVDLAPPSPEAFF. In DNA, the CDR3 is TGCAGCGTTGACCTGGCCCCCCCGTCCCCTGAAGCTTTCTTT. Variable domain in full (rest from reference TRBV29-1 and TRBJ1-1): SAVISQKPSRDICQRGTSLTIQCQVDSQVTMMFWYRQQPGQSLTLIATANQGSEATYESGFVIDKFPISRPNLTFSTLTVSNMSPEDSSIYLCSVDLAPPSPEAFFGQGTRLTVV.